This T cell receptor (beta chain) was retrieved from a study of blood T cells in healthy people across ages. This clonotype was detected only a few times. Trimming cost V 4 bases and J 4 bases, with 16 bases left between them. The germline V gene has CDR1 SGHDN and CDR2 FVKESK. This CDR3 has 16 amino acids. Primed by a sample-barcoded 5' primer and a J-beta primer mix, a second PCR proceeded for about 7 to 12 cycles. MiXCR, run by TCRdb on the 5' RACE reads, gives a single entry per CDR3 protein. The table lists under 1,000,000 distinct CDR3 sequences, 35% to 40% of them singletons, with 10% to 15% in the top ten.

This sequence was found in a young man in good health. The chain combines TRBV14 with TRBJ2-2; D call uncertain. The specimen was blood. The CDR3 DNA reads TGTGCCAGCAGCCCATTAGCCGGCCTGGGCACCGGGGAGCTGTTTTTT. Protein: CASSPLAGLGTGELFF.